This T cell receptor beta chain comes out of a study of T cells after yellow fever vaccination. On the study more broadly: Preparation used SMART-Seq v4 Ultra Low Input for the low-cell-number fractions.

Production of TCR cDNA was by 5'RACE template switching, which also added a universal primer site and UMIs. TCRdb redid the calling of the 5' RACE reads with MiXCR, one entry per CDR3 protein. Of 500,000 to 700,000 distinct CDR3 sequences listed, roughly 21% were seen once; the top ten hold about 13%. In the case of this clonotype: The antigen is unknown.

Study-wide points: Clonotypes shared by both compartments, CD4 and CD8, made up a small share. Abundant clonotypes from the bulk population could get into FACS-sorted repertoires as contaminants.

The CDR3 extends over 17 amino acids. V was pared by 0 bases and J by 4 bases, with 10 bases of the junction left unmatched. Per germline, CDR1 DFQATT and CDR2 SNEGSKA (reference sequence). Sequenced material: PBMCs, taken 15 days after the yellow fever booster vaccination. The chain combines TRBV20-1 with TRBJ2-3; 10 bases are shared with TRBD2. The receptor comes from a man aged 30 to 45 who received the YFV17D yellow fever vaccine. The CDR3 is CSARDIIGLAGADTQYF. CDR3 bases: TGCAGTGCTAGAGATATAATAGGGCTAGCGGGAGCAGATACGCAGTATTTT.